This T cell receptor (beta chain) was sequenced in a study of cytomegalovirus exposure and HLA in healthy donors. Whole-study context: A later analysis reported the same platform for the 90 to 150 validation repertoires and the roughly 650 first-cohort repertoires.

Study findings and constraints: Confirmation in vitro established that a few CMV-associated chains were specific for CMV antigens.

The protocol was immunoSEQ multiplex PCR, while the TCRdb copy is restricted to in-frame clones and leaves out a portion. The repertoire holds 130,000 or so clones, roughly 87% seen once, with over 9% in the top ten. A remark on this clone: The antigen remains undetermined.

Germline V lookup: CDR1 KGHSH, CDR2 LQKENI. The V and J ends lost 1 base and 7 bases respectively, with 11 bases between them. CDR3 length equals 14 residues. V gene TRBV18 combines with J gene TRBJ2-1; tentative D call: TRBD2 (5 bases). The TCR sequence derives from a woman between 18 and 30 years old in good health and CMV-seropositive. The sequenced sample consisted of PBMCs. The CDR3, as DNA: TGTGCCAGCTCACCACTAGCACGGGGAAATGAGCAGTTCTTC. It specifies CASSPLARGNEQFF.